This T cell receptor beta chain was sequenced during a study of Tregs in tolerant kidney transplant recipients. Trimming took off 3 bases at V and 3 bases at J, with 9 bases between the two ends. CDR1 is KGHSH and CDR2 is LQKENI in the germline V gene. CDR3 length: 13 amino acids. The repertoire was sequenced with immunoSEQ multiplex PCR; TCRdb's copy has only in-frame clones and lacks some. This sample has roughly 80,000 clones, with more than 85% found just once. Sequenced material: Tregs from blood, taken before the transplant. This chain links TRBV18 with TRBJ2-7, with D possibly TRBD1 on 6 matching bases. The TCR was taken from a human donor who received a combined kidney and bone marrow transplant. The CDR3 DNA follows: TGTGCCAGCTCACCCGGGACAAACTACGAGCAGTACTTC. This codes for CASSPGTNYEQYF.